What follows are 17 T cell receptor beta chains derived from one specimen sequenced in a study of blood T cell repertoires in COVID-19. Profiled with immunoSEQ multiplex PCR; TCRdb holds only in-frame clones, not every one. The sample has 210,000 or so clones, about nine tenths seen once; the top ten hold about 2.5%. Sequencing input: peripheral blood. These receptors were obtained from a woman in her sixties or seventies with acute or convalescent COVID-19.

The chain employs TRBV14 and TRBJ2-1, with D perhaps TRBD2 (6 bases). The germline gives CDR1 SGHDN, CDR2 FVKESK. CDR3 length: 14 residues. V dropped 7 bases and J dropped 7 bases, with 17 bases sitting between them. CDR3 nucleotide sequence: TGTGCCAGCACCCCTCTAGCGTTACTTAATGAGCAGTTCTTC. Its translation: CASTPLALLNEQFF.

V is TRBV5-1 and J is TRBJ2-5, with 7 bases identical to TRBD2. The germline gives CDR1 SGHRS, CDR2 YFSETQ. Trimming removed 0 bases from V and 5 bases from J; junction bases left unmatched: 4. The CDR3 loop spans 14 amino acids. CDR3 amino acids: CASSLERGWETQYF. The DNA of the CDR3 is TGCGCCAGCAGCTTGGAGCGGGGCTGGGAGACCCAGTACTTC.

The chain couples TRBV7-2 to TRBJ1-3; D remains ambiguous. Trimming removed 5 bases from V and 0 bases from J, with 11 bases in between. This CDR3 has 15 amino acids. In germline, CDR1 is SGHTA, CDR2 FQGNSA. CDR3 loop: CASSLQRSSGNTIYF. DNA for the CDR3: TGTGCCAGCAGCCTACAGCGGAGCTCTGGAAACACCATATATTTT.

This chain connects TRBV27 to TRBJ2-5; 7 nucleotides match TRBD2. Germline V lookup: CDR1 MNHEY, CDR2 SMNVEV (reference sequence). The CDR3 contains 15 residues. V trimming: 3 bases; J trimming: 2 bases; junction bases outside the gene matches: 6. In nucleotides, the CDR3 is TGTGCCAGCAGTTTCAGTCGGCGGGAGCAAGAGACCCAGTACTTC. It translates to CASSFSRREQETQYF.

This chain joins TRBV5-1 and TRBJ2-4; 7 bases align to TRBD1. Germline V lookup: CDR1 SGHRS, CDR2 YFSETQ. The CDR3 is 17 residues long. The trim removed 1 base at V and 2 bases at J, leaving 9 bases unmatched. CDR3: CASSLLAGGTSKNIQYF. CDR3 in DNA: TGCGCCAGCAGCTTGTTGGCAGGGGGAACTTCCAAAAACATTCAGTACTTC.

The chain joins TRBV10-3 to TRBJ2-1, with 10 bases matching TRBD2. From germline, CDR1 is ENHRY and CDR2 SYGVKD. The J segment lost 4 bases and the V segment lost 0 bases, leaving 3 bases of the junction unmatched. The CDR3 runs to 16 residues. The CDR3 coding sequence is TGTGCCATCAGTGAGTCGACTAGCGGGCGATACAATGAGCAGTTCTTC. Protein: CAISESTSGRYNEQFF.

The chain employs TRBV12-5 and TRBJ2-7, with 8 bases that match TRBD1. In germline, CDR1 is LGHNT, CDR2 FRNRAP. The CDR3 totals 12 residues. V shed 7 bases, J shed 12 bases, and the junction held 11 bases outside the gene matches. CDR3 nucleotides: TGTGCTAGTGATGGACAGGGTTATGACCCGTACTTC. Translated: CASDGQGYDPYF.

The chain links TRBV13 to TRBJ1-2; TRBD1 agrees at 10 bases. Germline V gene lookup returns CDR1 PRHDT and CDR2 FYEKMQ (reference sequence). CDR3 length equals 15 residues. V lost 5 bases and J lost 2; bases outside the gene matches: 5. CDR3 DNA sequence: TGTGCCAGCAGCGCCAGACAGGGGGCAAACTATGGCTACACCTTC. It codes for CASSARQGANYGYTF.

A remark on this clone: The sample carries other DNA sequences with the same CDR3. The chain couples TRBV3-1 (or the pseudogene TRBV3-2) to TRBJ2-7, with 7 nucleotides matching TRBD1. The trim removed 3 bases at V and 7 bases at J, leaving 0 bases unmatched. Germline V gene lookup returns CDR1 LGHDT and CDR2 YNNKEL (reference sequence). The CDR3 is 11 amino acids. The CDR3 is CASSQTGEQYF. The DNA of the CDR3 is TGTGCCAGCAGCCAGACAGGGGAGCAGTACTTC.

The chain couples TRBV5-1 to TRBJ1-2; D may be TRBD1 (5 bases). Germline CDR1 SGHRS, CDR2 YFSETQ. V was clipped by 4 bases and J by 5 bases, with 12 bases between them. There are 13 residues in the CDR3. CDR3 sequence: CASSGEGVYGYTF. CDR3 sequence (DNA): TGCGCCAGCAGCGGAGAAGGGGTTTATGGCTACACCTTC.

The rearrangement links TRBV18 to TRBJ1-5, with TRBD1 as a possible D gene (6 bases). The CDR3 runs 14 residues. The V gene's germline CDR1 is KGHSH and CDR2 LQKENI. Between the trimmed V and J ends, which lost 4 bases and 4 bases, there was a span of 11 bases. Written as DNA, the CDR3 is TGTGCCAGCTCACTGGACCAGGGGAATCAGCCCCAGCATTTT. Its protein is CASSLDQGNQPQHF.

The chain links TRBV19 to TRBJ2-7; D possibly corresponds to TRBD1 (6 bases). The CDR3 is 14 amino acids. Trimming cost V 1 base and J 2 bases, with 9 bases left between them. Germline V CDR1 and CDR2: LNHDA, SQIVND (reference sequence). The chain's CDR3 is CASSIGTVPYEQYF. The CDR3 region has the DNA TGTGCCAGTAGTATAGGGACAGTTCCCTACGAGCAGTACTTC. The full variable domain, in which reference TRBV19 and TRBJ2-7 provide the parts outside the CDR3, is DGGITQSPKYLFRKEGQNVTLSCEQNLNHDAMYWYRQDPGQGLRLIYYSQIVNDFQKGDIAEGYSVSREKKESFPLTVTSAQKNPTAFYLCASSIGTVPYEQYFGPGTRLTVT.

The chain has TRBV12-3 or TRBV12-4 and TRBJ1-6; D gene ambiguous. The CDR3 spans 13 residues. Trimming removed 6 bases at V and 3 bases at J, with 6 bases between. The chain's CDR3 is CASRRGYNSPLHF. CDR3 bases: TGTGCCAGCAGACGGGGCTATAATTCACCCCTCCACTTT.

The chain carries TRBV15 and TRBJ2-6; D is possibly TRBD1 (5 bases). The CDR3 covers 21 residues. Deletions cut 0 bases from V and 0 bases from J, with 21 bases between. CDR1 is LNHNV and CDR2 is YYDKDF in the germline V gene (reference sequence). The CDR3 nucleotides read TGTGCCACCAGCAGAGAGGGCCGGTTTGGTGTAGGGGTCTCTGGGGCCAACGTCCTGACTTTC. It is translated as CATSREGRFGVGVSGANVLTF.

J is TRBJ1-4 and V is TRBV7-2; the match to TRBD1 covers 7 bases. With V trimmed by 5 bases and J by 11 bases, 14 bases remained unmatched. This CDR3 has 15 residues. Germline V gene data show CDR1 as SGHTA and CDR2 as FQGNSA. The CDR3 DNA follows: TGTGCCAGCAGCCCGCCGGGACAGCCCTCTGGGAAACTGTTTTTT. Its protein product is CASSPPGQPSGKLFF.

The CDR3, as DNA: TGTGCCAGCAGCTTGGGAGGACAGGGGATTCGGAACACCATATATTTT. It is translated as CASSLGGQGIRNTIYF. J is TRBJ1-3 and V is TRBV7-8; TRBD1 matches at 9 bases. This CDR3 is built from 16 residues. Germline CDR1 SGHVS, CDR2 FQNEAQ. Losses at the gene ends were 3 bases for V and 7 bases for J; bases not matched to a gene: 10.

The chain carries TRBV28 and TRBJ1-2; perhaps TRBD1 as D (6 bases). V lost 6 bases to trimming and J lost 8 bases, with 19 bases between them. CDR3 length: 14 amino acids. Germline V gives CDR1 MDHEN, CDR2 SYDVKM. CDR3 in DNA: TGTGCCAGCAGGGAACAGGGTCTCGAGGGCGGCTACACCTTC. Amino acids: CASREQGLEGGYTF.